Included here is one TCR beta chain sequence, with context. This sample is part of a study of blood T cell repertoires in COVID-19. For the study at large: The study drew acute and convalescent COVID-19 samples from the United States, Italy and Spain. The analysed material was cDNA or gDNA that came from T cells, B-cell-depleted T cells, or PBMCs.

Per the authors' pipeline: Counts of nucleated cells, estimated from reference gene primer amplification, were obtained. The method was immunoSEQ multiplex PCR; TCRdb's version includes in-frame clones alone and lacks a portion of them. The V and J calls and clone size are taken from that table; D and trimming were inferred from the DNA. The sample contains 95,000 to 150,000 clones, around four fifths of which appear only once. Germline CDR1 reads SGHDN; CDR2 reads FVKESK. Trimming shortened V by 4 bases and J by 4 bases, and 8 bases separated the two germline ends. CDR3 length equals 13 residues. The receptor's source is a man aged 60-69 years with active or convalescent COVID-19. Sample: peripheral blood. This chain connects TRBV14 to TRBJ1-5; D is uncertain. CDR3 nucleotide sequence: TGTGCCAGCAGCCTGACTATTAATCAGCCCCAGCATTTT. Translated: CASSLTINQPQHF.